This T cell receptor (beta chain) stems from a study of blood T cell repertoires in COVID-19. Whole-study context: Sample material is recorded as cDNA or gDNA derived from T cells, B-cell-depleted T cells, or PBMCs.

Produced via immunoSEQ multiplex PCR; TCRdb's table is partial and in-frame only. Of hundreds of thousands of clones in the sample, roughly 87% are singletons; the top ten hold 2.2%. The CDR3 covers 17 residues. Germline V gives CDR1 MNHEY, CDR2 SMNVEV (reference sequence). J was trimmed by 6 bases and V by 4 bases; bases with no gene match: 8. The chain joins TRBV27 to TRBJ2-1, with 14 bases aligning to TRBD2. The receptor's source is a woman between 50 and 59 years old who had recovered from COVID-19. The sequenced sample was peripheral blood. CDR3 bases: TGTGCCAGCAGTTCGAGACTAGCGGGAGGGCCGGGCAATGAGCAGTTCTTC. It is translated as CASSSRLAGGPGNEQFF.